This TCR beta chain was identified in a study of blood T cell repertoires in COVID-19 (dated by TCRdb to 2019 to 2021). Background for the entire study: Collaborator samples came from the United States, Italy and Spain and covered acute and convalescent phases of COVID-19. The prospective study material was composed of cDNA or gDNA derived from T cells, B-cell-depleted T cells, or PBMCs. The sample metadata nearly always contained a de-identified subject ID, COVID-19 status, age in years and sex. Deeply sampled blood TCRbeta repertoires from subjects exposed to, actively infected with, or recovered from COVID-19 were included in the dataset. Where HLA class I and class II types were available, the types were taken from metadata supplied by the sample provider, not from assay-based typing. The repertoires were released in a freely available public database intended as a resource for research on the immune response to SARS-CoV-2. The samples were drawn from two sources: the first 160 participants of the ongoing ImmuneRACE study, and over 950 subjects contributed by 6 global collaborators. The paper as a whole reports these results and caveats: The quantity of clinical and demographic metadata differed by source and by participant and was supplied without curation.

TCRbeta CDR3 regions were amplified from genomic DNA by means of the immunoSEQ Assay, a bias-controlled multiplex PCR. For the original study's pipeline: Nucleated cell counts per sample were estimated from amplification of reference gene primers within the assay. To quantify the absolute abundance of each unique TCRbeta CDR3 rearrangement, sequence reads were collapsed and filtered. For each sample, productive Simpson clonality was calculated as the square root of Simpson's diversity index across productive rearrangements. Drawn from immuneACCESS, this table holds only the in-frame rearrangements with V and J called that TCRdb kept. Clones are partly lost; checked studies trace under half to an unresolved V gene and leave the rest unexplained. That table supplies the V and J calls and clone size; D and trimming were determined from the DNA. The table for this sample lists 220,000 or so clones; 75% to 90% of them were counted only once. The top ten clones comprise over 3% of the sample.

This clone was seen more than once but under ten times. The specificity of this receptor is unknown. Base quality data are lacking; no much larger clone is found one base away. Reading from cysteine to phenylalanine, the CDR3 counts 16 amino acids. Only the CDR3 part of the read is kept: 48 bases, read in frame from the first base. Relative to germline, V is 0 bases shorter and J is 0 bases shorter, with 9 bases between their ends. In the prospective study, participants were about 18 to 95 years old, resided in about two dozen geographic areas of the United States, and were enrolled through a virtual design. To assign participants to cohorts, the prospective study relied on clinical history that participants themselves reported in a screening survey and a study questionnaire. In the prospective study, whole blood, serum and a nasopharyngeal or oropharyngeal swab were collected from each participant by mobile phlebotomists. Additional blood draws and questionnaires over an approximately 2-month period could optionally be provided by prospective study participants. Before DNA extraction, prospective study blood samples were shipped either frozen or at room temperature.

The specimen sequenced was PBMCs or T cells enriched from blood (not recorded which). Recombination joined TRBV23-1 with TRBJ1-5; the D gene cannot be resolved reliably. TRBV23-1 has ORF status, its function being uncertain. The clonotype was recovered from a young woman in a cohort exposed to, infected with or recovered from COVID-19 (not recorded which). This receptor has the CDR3 CASSQSPVHSNQPQHF. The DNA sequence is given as TGCGCCAGCAGTCAATCGCCAGTTCATAGCAATCAGCCCCAGCATTTT.